A selection of T cell receptor beta chains follows, all from one sample in a study of OX40 agonist ivuxolimab in advanced cancers. TCRdb's table, derived via immunoSEQ multiplex PCR, lists solely in-frame clones and lacks some. The table includes tens of thousands of clones, 70% to 90% detected once. The sequences come from CD4+ or CD8+ T cells sorted from blood, collected in a trial of the OX40 agonist ivuxolimab. The receptors originated from an adult with an advanced solid tumor such as melanoma, head and neck, liver or kidney cancer. Each CDR3 is given with its conserved first and last residue.

V gene,J gene,CDR3 protein
TRBV29-1,TRBJ1-1,CSVEVRVTMNTEAFF
TRBV5-1,TRBJ1-4,CASSPSTGNEKLFF
TRBV5-1,TRBJ2-2,CASSWTSGGAGELFF
TRBV29-1,TRBJ2-1,CSVGITRSSYNEQFF
TRBV5-1,TRBJ2-3,CASSLRAALGDTQYF
TRBV28,TRBJ2-3,CASRPRARVVDTQYF
TRBV21-1,TRBJ1-2,CASSNMVWDYGYTF
TRBV19,TRBJ2-3,CASSIGDRGVDTQYF
TRBV7-9,TRBJ1-2,CASSSEGGPGYGYTF
TRBV5-1,TRBJ1-3,CASSLAPPQRDSGNTIYF
TRBV19,TRBJ2-7,CASAGDRVHEQYF
TRBV7-8,TRBJ2-7,CASSLRAQGIADEQYF
TRBV6-5,TRBJ2-1,CASSHDSNEQFF
TRBV9,TRBJ2-7,CASSPQLAGGPYEQYF
TRBV5-1,TRBJ2-1,CASSLEGGAYNEQFF
TRBV30,TRBJ1-6,CAWSRGGSSYNSPLHF
TRBV5-1,TRBJ2-7,CASSLWVSYEQYF
TRBV7-9,TRBJ1-4,CASSHRQDRWEKLFF
TRBV2,TRBJ2-6,CASRAISGANVLTF
TRBV6-5,TRBJ1-1,CASSSSEGKAFF
TRBV10-2,TRBJ1-6,CASSVGQGNSPLHF
TRBV2,TRBJ2-3,CASGGDTDTQYF
TRBV30,TRBJ1-2,CAWKGARGGYTF
TRBV7-9,TRBJ1-2,CASSLDASYYGYTF
TRBV5-1,TRBJ2-7,CASSSTGTHNEQYF
TRBV30,TRBJ2-7,CAWSFHKGREQYF
TRBV7-6,TRBJ2-2,CASSLEAGGFSNTGELFF
TRBV7-2,TRBJ1-3,CASSPQGIAGNTIYF
TRBV10-3,TRBJ2-5,CAISPSGGIGETQYF
TRBV2,TRBJ2-7,CASGIGLAGGEQYF
TRBV7-9,TRBJ2-1,CASSTGAGLSEQFF
TRBV6-1,TRBJ2-7,CASSRTGDSWAEQYF
TRBV18,TRBJ1-1,CASSSRQGTMNTEAFF
TRBV30,TRBJ2-7,CAWRESSYEQYF
TRBV30,TRBJ2-5,CAWSVVVGAQETQYF
TRBV12-5,TRBJ1-2,CASAPSSYGYTF
TRBV5-1,TRBJ1-3,CASSSARDRTFSGNTIYF